This TCR beta chain appears in the sequencing data of a study of human T cells and chemical hapten exposure. Study observations and caveats: The formation of large CDR3 similarity clusters by expanded TCRs significantly exceeded that of controls.

Worth noting for this clonotype: Its antigen is unknown.

The CDR3 extends over 11 amino acids. Trimming took 8 bases from V and 5 from J, leaving 7 bases between them. Germline V gene data show CDR1 as KGHSH and CDR2 as LQKENI. Time point of the sample: pre-sensitization, week 0. Described treatment: therapeutic diphenylcyclopropenone sensitization with weekly scalp DPC. From the RACE reads, TCRdb called clonotypes with MiXCR, one entry per CDR3 protein. The sample yields tens of thousands of distinct CDR3 sequences, over 9.5% seen once. The V call is TRBV18, the J call TRBJ2-1; a weak D match, TRBD2 (5 bases). The sequencing used whole blood, collected in connection with sensitization to the hapten diphenylcyclopropenone (DPC). The sequence came from a woman between 50 and 59 years old with alopecia areata. Some clones in this sample may be carry-over from other donors' samples. This CDR3 reads CASQLDNEQFF. DNA for the CDR3: TGTGCCAGCCAACTAGACAATGAGCAGTTCTTC.